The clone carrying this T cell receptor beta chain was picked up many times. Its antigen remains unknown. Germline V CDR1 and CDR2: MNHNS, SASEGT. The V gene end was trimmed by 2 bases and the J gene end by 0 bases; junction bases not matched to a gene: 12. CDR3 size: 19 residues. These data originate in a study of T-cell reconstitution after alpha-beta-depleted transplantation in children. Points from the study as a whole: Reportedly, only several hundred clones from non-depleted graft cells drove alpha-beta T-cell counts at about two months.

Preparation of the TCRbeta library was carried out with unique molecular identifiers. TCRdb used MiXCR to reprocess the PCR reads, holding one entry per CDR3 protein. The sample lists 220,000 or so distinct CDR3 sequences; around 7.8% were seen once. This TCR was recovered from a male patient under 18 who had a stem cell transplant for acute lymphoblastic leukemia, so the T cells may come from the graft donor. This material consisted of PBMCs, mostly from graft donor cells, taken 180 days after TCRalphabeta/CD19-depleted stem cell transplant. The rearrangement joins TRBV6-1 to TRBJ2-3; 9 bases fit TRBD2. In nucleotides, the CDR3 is TGTGCCAGCAGTGAATGGGGGCTAGCGGGACGCACTAGCACAGATACGCAGTATTTT. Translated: CASSEWGLAGRTSTDTQYF.